These 21 T cell receptor beta chains were sequenced from one sample in a study of CD8+ T cells in alopecia areata. The sequencing template was cDNA reverse transcribed from extracted RNA. The protocol was immunoSEQ multiplex PCR, while the TCRdb copy is restricted to in-frame clones and leaves out a portion. This sample carries around 100,000 clones, 60% to 80% of them seen once, and the ten largest clones take around 15%. Treatment here: oral pan-JAK inhibitor, 5-10 mg twice daily. Sample: CD8+ T cells sorted from blood, taken around week 42, from a patient treated with tofacitinib. The receptors were sampled from a human donor with alopecia areata.

This clone was detected only a few times. The chain links TRBV29-1 to TRBJ2-7; D possibly uses TRBD1 or TRBD2 (5 bases each). The CDR3 is 12 residues long. From germline, CDR1 is SQVTM and CDR2 ANQGSEA. The V end lost 6 bases, the J end lost 6 bases, and 15 bases lay between the germline ends. CDR3 amino acids: CSVPDSRGEQYF. The CDR3 DNA is TGCAGCGTGCCGGACTCGAGGGGCGAGCAGTACTTC.

This chain uses TRBV5-1 with TRBJ2-3; 8 bases match TRBD2. V lost 4 bases to trimming and J lost 2 bases; unmatched junction nucleotides: 12. The CDR3 has 17 residues. Germline assignment: CDR1 SGHRS and CDR2 YFSETQ. CDR3 in amino acids: CASSRMFSGGATDTQYF. In nucleotides, the CDR3 is TGCGCCAGCAGCCGGATGTTTTCCGGGGGGGCCACAGATACGCAGTATTTT.

The V and J genes are TRBV29-1 and TRBJ2-1, with TRBD2 matching 10 bases. CDR1 is SQVTM and CDR2 is ANQGSEA in the germline V gene. V dropped 2 bases and J dropped 10; count of bases not matched to a gene: 11. The CDR3 contains 15 residues. In DNA, the CDR3 is TGCAGCGTTGAATGGAGCGGGGGGGCGGATAAGGAGCAGTTCTTC. Its protein product is CSVEWSGGADKEQFF.

The chain is built from TRBV30 and TRBJ2-1; TRBD2 matches 12 bases. This CDR3 is 16 amino acids long. V gave up 5 bases and J gave up 8 bases; unmatched junction bases: 13. Germline V gene lookup returns CDR1 GTSNPN and CDR2 SVGIG (reference sequence). The CDR3: CAWDASGGANSDEQFF. The CDR3, as DNA: TGTGCCTGGGATGCTAGCGGGGGGGCAAATAGCGATGAGCAGTTCTTC.

The chain uses TRBV15 and TRBJ2-3; no reliable D call. The germline V gene encodes CDR1 LNHNV and CDR2 YYDKDF (reference sequence). Trimming removed 3 bases from V and 10 bases from J, with 11 bases in between. This CDR3 is built from 12 residues. The CDR3 region has the DNA TGTGCCACCAGCAGGGAGTCGGGTGCGCAGTATTTT. Translating it yields CATSRESGAQYF.

For the CDR3, the DNA is TGTGCCATCAGTGAGTTGGTCAGCAATCAGCCCCAGCATTTT. It specifies CAISELVSNQPQHF. The chain is built from TRBV10-3 and TRBJ1-5; D call uncertain. Trimming removed 1 base at V and 1 base at J, with 5 bases between. CDR1 is ENHRY, CDR2 SYGVKD, per germline. The CDR3 contains 14 residues.

In this sample, this clone turned up a few times. The chain has TRBV7-7 and TRBJ2-7, with 9 bases that match TRBD1. Germline values: CDR1 SSHAT, CDR2 FNYEAQ (reference sequence). With 3 bases clipped from V and 2 bases from J, the junction kept 2 bases outside the gene matches. The CDR3 totals 14 residues. DNA for the CDR3: TGTGCCAGCAGCTTGGGACAGGGCACCTACGAGCAGTACTTC. Amino acids: CASSLGQGTYEQYF.

This rearrangement joins TRBV30 to TRBJ1-2, with TRBD1 identical over 9 bases. Per germline, CDR1 GTSNPN and CDR2 SVGIG (reference sequence). V shed 4 bases and J 4 bases; nucleotides not matched to a gene: 4. The CDR3 length is 13 residues. CDR3 in DNA: TGTGCCTGGAACCAGGGACAGGGCTATGGCTACACCTTC. It specifies CAWNQGQGYGYTF.

V is TRBV29-1 and J is TRBJ2-1; TRBD2 agrees at 9 bases. The germline V gene has CDR1 SQVTM and CDR2 ANQGSEA. The CDR3 runs to 11 residues. V was pared by 5 bases and J by 15 bases, with 8 bases of the junction left unmatched. The CDR3 sequence: CSVWERGAPFF. CDR3 DNA sequence: TGCAGCGTTTGGGAGCGGGGGGCTCCGTTCTTC.

This CDR3 reads CASSYEGVQYF. CDR3 nucleotide sequence: TGTGCCAGCAGTTACGAGGGAGTGCAGTACTTC. The V gene is TRBV6-6, the J gene TRBJ2-7; TRBD2 might be the D (5 bases). Germline CDR1 reads MNHNY; CDR2 reads SVGAGI (reference sequence). Trimming cost V 2 bases and J 9 bases, with 8 bases left between them. This CDR3 spans 11 amino acids.

The chain carries TRBV19 and TRBJ2-1, with TRBD2 matching 8 bases. Germline V lookup: CDR1 LNHDA, CDR2 SQIVND (reference sequence). Trimming cost V 2 bases and J 10 bases; bases outside gene matches: 4. The CDR3 spans 13 residues. The DNA for the CDR3 is TGTGCCAGTAGTATAACGGCGGGGGGCGAGCAGTTCTTC. It encodes CASSITAGGEQFF.

The rearrangement uses TRBV7-9 and TRBJ2-3; 8 positions agree with TRBD2. Germline CDR1 SEHNR, CDR2 FQNEAQ (reference sequence). The V and J ends lost 5 bases and 2 bases, in that order; junction bases with no gene match: 9. This CDR3 is built from 16 residues. The CDR3 DNA reads TGTGCCAGCAGCCCCTTCGCGGGGGGCGTCACAGATACGCAGTATTTT. Translated, it gives CASSPFAGGVTDTQYF.

This clone has just a few counts. V gene TRBV29-1 combines with J gene TRBJ1-5; D ambiguous. V was pared by 4 bases and J by 4 bases, with 8 bases between. Per germline, CDR1 SQVTM and CDR2 ANQGSEA. The CDR3 runs to 12 residues. This CDR3 is CSVVTENQPQHF. CDR3 nucleotides: TGCAGCGTTGTGACGGAAAATCAGCCCCAGCATTTT.

This clone appeared a few times. The CDR3 region is CASSVAPDRADTGELFF. The CDR3 DNA is TGTGCCAGCAGCGTAGCCCCCGACAGGGCGGACACCGGGGAGCTGTTTTTT. This sequence joins TRBV9 and TRBJ2-2; 7 bases map to TRBD1. From germline, CDR1 is SGDLS and CDR2 YYNGEE. The CDR3 has 17 amino acids. The V segment lost 0 bases and the J segment 3 bases; nucleotides outside the gene matches: 8. The entire variable domain, with the rest obtained from reference TRBV9 and TRBJ2-2, is as follows: DSGVTQTPKHLITATGQRVTLRCSPRSGDLSVYWYQQSLDQGLQFLIQYYNGEERAKGNILERFSAQQFPDLHSELNLSSLELGDSALYFCASSVAPDRADTGELFFGEGSRLTVL.

This clone has only a few counts. The rearrangement uses TRBV6-5 and TRBJ1-1; maybe TRBD1 (6 bases). The V gene lost 2 bases and the J gene lost 4 bases, with 11 bases spanning the gap. The CDR3 sequence is 14 residues long. The germline V gene has CDR1 MNHEY and CDR2 SVGAGI. The CDR3 is CASSYVQGGTEAFF. CDR3 bases: TGTGCCAGCAGTTACGTACAGGGAGGCACTGAAGCTTTCTTT.

The V gene is TRBV10-3, the J gene TRBJ1-2; the D is unclear. The CDR3 totals 16 residues. CDR1 and CDR2 from the germline V gene are ENHRY and SYGVKD. Trimming pared 0 bases from V and 6 bases from J, leaving 17 bases between. CDR3 nucleotide sequence: TGTGCCATCAGTGAGTCGGGGAGAGGCTATGGGAATGGCTACACCTTC. Translated: CAISESGRGYGNGYTF.

J is TRBJ2-7 and V is TRBV30; tentatively, D is TRBD2 (5 bases). Germline V lookup: CDR1 GTSNPN, CDR2 SVGIG (reference sequence). The CDR3 sequence is 14 residues long. V was clipped by 0 bases and J by 2 bases, with 11 bases between them. The CDR3 region is CAWSVRGIPYEQYF. As DNA, the CDR3 is TGTGCCTGGAGTGTACGAGGGATCCCCTACGAGCAGTACTTC.

The rearrangement links TRBV6-1 to TRBJ2-3; D is uncertain. Trimming pared 2 bases from V and 2 bases from J, leaving 14 bases between. CDR1 and CDR2 (germline): MNHNS, SASEGT. The CDR3 extends over 16 amino acids. The CDR3 DNA follows: TGTGCCAGCAGTGAAAGTGGCACCGCGATCACAGATACGCAGTATTTT. Encoded protein: CASSESGTAITDTQYF.

The V gene is TRBV5-1, the J gene TRBJ2-1; D may be TRBD2 (6 bases). Looked up from germline, CDR1 is SGHRS and CDR2 is YFSETQ. This CDR3 has 15 amino acids. The V end was cut by 7 bases, the J end by 0 bases, with 14 bases between. CDR3 nucleotides: TGCGCCAGCGTTCCGGGGGATAGCTCCTACAATGAGCAGTTCTTC. It translates to CASVPGDSSYNEQFF.

V gene TRBV9 combines with J gene TRBJ2-1; no definite D call. The length of the CDR3 is 12 residues. Trimming stripped 0 bases from V and 7 bases from J, with 5 bases between. Looked up from germline, CDR1 is SGDLS and CDR2 is YYNGEE. CDR3 sequence (DNA): TGTGCCAGCAGCGTAGGTTCAAATGAGCAGTTCTTC. Translation gives CASSVGSNEQFF.

CDR3 DNA sequence: TGTGCCAGCAGCTTAGTTCGAGCGGGGTTAGATACGCAGTATTTT. This sequence encodes CASSLVRAGLDTQYF. This sequence joins TRBV7-6 and TRBJ2-3, with TRBD2 matching over 7 bases. Germline V gives CDR1 SGHVS, CDR2 FNYEAQ. The V and J ends lost 1 base and 5 bases, in that order; junction bases with no gene match: 6. The CDR3 consists of 15 residues.